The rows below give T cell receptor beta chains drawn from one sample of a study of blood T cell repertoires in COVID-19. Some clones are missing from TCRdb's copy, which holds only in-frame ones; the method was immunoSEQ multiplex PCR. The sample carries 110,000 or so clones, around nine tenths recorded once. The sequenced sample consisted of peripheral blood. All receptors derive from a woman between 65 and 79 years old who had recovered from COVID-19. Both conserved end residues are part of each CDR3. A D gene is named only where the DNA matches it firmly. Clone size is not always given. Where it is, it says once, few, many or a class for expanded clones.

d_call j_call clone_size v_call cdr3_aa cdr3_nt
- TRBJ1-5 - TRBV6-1 CASSEGPGKTYAQHF TGTGCCAGCAGTGAAGGGCCCGGGAAAACCTACGCCCAGCATTTT
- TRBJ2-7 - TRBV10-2 CASNELGAAGRYEQYF TGCGCCAGCAATGAGTTAGGGGCGGCGGGACGATACGAGCAGTACTTC
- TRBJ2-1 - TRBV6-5 CASSYSHYNEQFF TGTGCCAGCAGTTACTCCCATTACAATGAGCAGTTCTTC
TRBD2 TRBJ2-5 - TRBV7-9 CASSSPSGSKGTQYF TGTGCCAGCAGCTCCCCTAGCGGGAGTAAGGGGACCCAGTACTTC
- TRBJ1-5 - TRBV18 CASSPESGGNQPQHF TGTGCCAGCTCACCGGAGTCAGGGGGCAATCAGCCCCAGCATTTT
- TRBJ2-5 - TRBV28 CASSLFRTYQETQYF TGTGCCAGCAGTTTATTTCGGACATACCAAGAGACCCAGTACTTC
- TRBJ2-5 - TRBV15 CATSRDPQGRETQYF TGTGCCACCAGCAGAGATCCCCAGGGGCGGGAGACCCAGTACTTC
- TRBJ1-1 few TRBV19 CASKRVRGDTEAFF TGTGCCAGTAAGAGGGTCCGGGGGGACACTGAAGCTTTCTTT
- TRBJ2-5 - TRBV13 CASSPRGKQETQYF TGTGCCAGCAGCCCCCGGGGGAAACAAGAGACCCAGTACTTC
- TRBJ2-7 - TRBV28 CAGRAGTSDEQYF TGTGCCGGACGAGCCGGGACATCCGACGAGCAGTACTTC
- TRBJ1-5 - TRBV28 CASSPQGGAVQPQHF TGTGCCAGCAGTCCCCAAGGGGGGGCGGTTCAGCCCCAGCATTTT
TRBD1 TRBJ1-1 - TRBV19 CASSIDRGLGTEAFF TGTGCCAGTAGTATTGACAGGGGGCTGGGCACTGAAGCTTTCTTT
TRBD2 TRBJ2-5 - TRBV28 CASSRTSLETQYF TGTGCCTCCTCAAGGACTAGCCTGGAGACCCAGTACTTC
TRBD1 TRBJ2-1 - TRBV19 CASKQGTGFLDEQFF TGTGCCAGTAAACAAGGGACAGGGTTCCTTGATGAGCAGTTCTTC
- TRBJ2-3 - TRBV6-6 CASIPGQGLKQYF TGTGCCAGCATCCCGGGCCAGGGCTTAAAGCAGTATTTT
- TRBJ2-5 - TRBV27 CASSPRDWGETQYF TGTGCCAGCAGTCCCAGGGACTGGGGAGAGACCCAGTACTTC
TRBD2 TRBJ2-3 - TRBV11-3 CASSPLGGAGTDTQYF TGTGCCAGCAGCCCCCTCGGGGGGGCCGGCACAGATACGCAGTATTTT
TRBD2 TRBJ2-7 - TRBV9 CASSVAGTSGAPIEQYF TGTGCCAGCAGCGTAGCTGGGACTAGCGGGGCCCCTATCGAGCAGTACTTC
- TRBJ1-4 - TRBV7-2 CASSFDGGRDEKLFF TGTGCCAGCAGCTTTGATGGGGGGAGGGATGAAAAACTGTTTTTT
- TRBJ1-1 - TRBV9 CASSPHPQGSRAEAFF TGTGCCAGCAGCCCCCACCCTCAGGGTAGTAGGGCTGAAGCTTTCTTT
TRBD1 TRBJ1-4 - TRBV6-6 CASRRLGTGNEKLFF TGTGCCAGCAGGCGGCTGGGGACAGGGAATGAAAAACTGTTTTTT
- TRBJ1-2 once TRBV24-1 CATSDSRGTVMGYGYTF TGTGCCACCAGTGATTCAAGGGGTACCGTTATGGGCTATGGCTACACCTTC
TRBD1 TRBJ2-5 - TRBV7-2 CASSPLSRGRETQYF TGTGCCAGCAGCCCACTAAGCAGGGGGCGGGAGACCCAGTACTTC
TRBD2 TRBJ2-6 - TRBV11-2 CASSPRGGGTGANVLTF TGTGCCAGCAGCCCCCGCGGGGGGGGCACTGGGGCCAACGTCCTGACTTTC
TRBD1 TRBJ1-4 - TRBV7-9 CASSPPGQSNEKLFF TGTGCCAGCAGTCCTCCGGGACAGAGTAATGAAAAACTGTTTTTT
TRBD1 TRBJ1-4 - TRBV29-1 CSAQGALSNEKLFF TGCAGCGCCCAGGGGGCGTTAAGTAATGAAAAACTGTTTTTT
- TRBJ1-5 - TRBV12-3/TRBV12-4 CASNPGGIKPQHF TGTGCCAGCAACCCGGGAGGAATCAAGCCCCAGCATTTT
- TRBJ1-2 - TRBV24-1 CATSAGGFEGYGYTF TGTGCCACCAGTGCCGGAGGGTTTGAGGGCTATGGCTACACCTTC
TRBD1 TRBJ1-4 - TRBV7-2 CASSLAGGNEKLFF TGTGCCAGCAGCTTAGCAGGGGGCAATGAAAAACTGTTTTTT
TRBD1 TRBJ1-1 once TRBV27 CASSFLRQGAPEAFF TGTGCCAGCAGTTTTTTGAGACAGGGGGCTCCTGAAGCTTTCTTT
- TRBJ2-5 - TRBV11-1 CASSTGGPQETQYF TGTGCCAGCAGCACCGGGGGACCGCAAGAGACCCAGTACTTC
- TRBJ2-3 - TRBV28 CASSSLDYTANTDTQYF TGTGCCAGCAGTTCCCTCGACTACACAGCCAACACAGATACGCAGTATTTT
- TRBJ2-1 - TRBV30 CAHREADNEQFF TGTGCCCACCGCGAGGCCGACAATGAGCAGTTCTTC
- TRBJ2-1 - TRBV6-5 CASSRTPPPYNEQFF TGTGCCAGCAGTAGGACTCCGCCTCCCTACAATGAGCAGTTCTTC
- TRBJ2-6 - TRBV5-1 CASDSYSGANVLTF TGCGCCAGCGACAGCTACTCTGGGGCCAACGTCCTGACTTTC
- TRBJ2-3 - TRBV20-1 CSVGEDTQYF TGCAGTGTGGGAGAGGATACGCAGTATTTT
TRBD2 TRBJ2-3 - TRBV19 CASSRAGEDTQYF TGTGCCAGTAGTAGAGCGGGGGAAGATACGCAGTATTTT
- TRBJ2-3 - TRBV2 CASSEPFTDTQYF TGTGCCAGCAGTGAACCCTTCACAGATACGCAGTATTTT
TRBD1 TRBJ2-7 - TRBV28 CASSSPGTGDTYEQYF TGTGCCAGCAGTTCACCCGGGACAGGGGATACCTACGAGCAGTACTTC
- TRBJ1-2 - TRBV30 CAWRRENLDYGYTF TGTGCCTGGAGAAGGGAGAATCTGGACTATGGCTACACCTTC
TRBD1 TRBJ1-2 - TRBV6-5 CASSDRGYGYTF TGTGCCAGCTCAGACAGGGGGTATGGCTACACCTTC
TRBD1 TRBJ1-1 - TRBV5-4 CASSLVTGQGDTEAFF TGTGCCAGCAGCTTGGTAACGGGACAGGGGGACACTGAAGCTTTCTTT
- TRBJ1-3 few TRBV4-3 CASSQGANSGNTIYF TGCGCCAGCAGCCAGGGCGCGAACTCTGGAAACACCATATATTTT
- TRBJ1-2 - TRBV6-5 CADRPAGGLGYTF TGTGCCGACCGTCCCGCGGGGGGGCTCGGCTACACCTTC
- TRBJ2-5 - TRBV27 CASSSTDQETQYF TGTGCCAGCAGTTCGACAGATCAAGAGACCCAGTACTTC
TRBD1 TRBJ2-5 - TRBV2 CASSAYHRGMSETQYF TGTGCCAGCAGTGCCTACCACAGGGGGATGTCGGAGACCCAGTACTTC
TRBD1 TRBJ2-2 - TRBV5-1 CASSLRTGVVELFF TGCGCCAGCAGCTTGAGAACAGGGGTCGTGGAGCTGTTTTTT
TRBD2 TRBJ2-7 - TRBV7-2 CASSYASGGTYEQYF TGTGCCAGCAGCTATGCTAGCGGGGGGACATACGAGCAGTACTTC
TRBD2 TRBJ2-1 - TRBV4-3 CASSRSGGDYNEQFF TGCGCCAGCAGCCGAAGCGGGGGGGATTACAATGAGCAGTTCTTC
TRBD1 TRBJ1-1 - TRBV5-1 CASSLLATGVNTEAFF TGCGCCAGCAGCTTGCTAGCGACAGGGGTGAACACTGAAGCTTTCTTT
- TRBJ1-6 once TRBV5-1 CASSLPDNSPLHF TGCGCCAGCAGCTTGCCGGATAATTCACCCCTCCACTTT
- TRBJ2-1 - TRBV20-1 CSATDSSEQFF TGCAGTGCCACCGACAGTTCTGAGCAGTTCTTC
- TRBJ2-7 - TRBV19 CASSIGAGASLEQYF TGTGCCAGTAGTATAGGGGCGGGGGCCTCCCTCGAGCAGTACTTC
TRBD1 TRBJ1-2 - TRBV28 CASSLRDRGYNWYGYTF TGTGCCAGCAGTTTACGGGACAGGGGGTATAATTGGTATGGCTACACCTTC
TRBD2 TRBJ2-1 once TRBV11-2 CASSSVAGGVDYYNEQFF TGTGCCAGCAGCTCAGTAGCGGGAGGGGTCGACTACTACAATGAGCAGTTCTTC
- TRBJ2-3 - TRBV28 CASSLGDGSDTQYF TGTGCCAGCAGTTTGGGAGACGGATCAGATACGCAGTATTTT
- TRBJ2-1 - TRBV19 CASSPRLNPTLYNEQFF TGTGCCAGTAGTCCGCGCTTAAACCCGACTTTATACAATGAGCAGTTCTTC
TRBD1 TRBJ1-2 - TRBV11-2 CASSLARVWTGWYGYTF TGTGCCAGCAGCTTAGCCAGAGTTTGGACAGGGTGGTATGGCTACACCTTC